The present TCR beta chain was sequenced within a study of T cells in Graves' hyperthyroidism and ophthalmopathy. The CDR3 consists of 12 residues. Trimming shortened V by 6 bases and J by 11 bases, and 13 bases separated the two germline ends. CDR1 and CDR2 (germline): SNHLY, FYNNEI. TCR beta CDR3 sequences were amplified from RNA transcripts. Using the HTBI primer set, a first-round RT-PCR was run on the TCR CDR3. TCRdb called the multiplex PCR reads again in MiXCR, with one record for every CDR3 protein. The table has approximately 500,000 distinct CDR3 sequences, around 45% seen once; the top ten hold more than 7%. Uncontrolled infection, other autoimmune disease, pregnancy or lactation disqualified patients from enrolment.

J is TRBJ2-2 and V is TRBV2; D possibly matches TRBD1 or TRBD2 (5 bases each). This sequence was found in a woman in her late teens or twenties with Graves' hyperthyroidism. The sequenced sample consisted of peripheral blood or thyroid tissue (not recorded which). Here the CDR3 DNA reads TGTGCCAGCAGCCCCGGGACCCTAGAGCTGTTTTTT. Encoded protein: CASSPGTLELFF.